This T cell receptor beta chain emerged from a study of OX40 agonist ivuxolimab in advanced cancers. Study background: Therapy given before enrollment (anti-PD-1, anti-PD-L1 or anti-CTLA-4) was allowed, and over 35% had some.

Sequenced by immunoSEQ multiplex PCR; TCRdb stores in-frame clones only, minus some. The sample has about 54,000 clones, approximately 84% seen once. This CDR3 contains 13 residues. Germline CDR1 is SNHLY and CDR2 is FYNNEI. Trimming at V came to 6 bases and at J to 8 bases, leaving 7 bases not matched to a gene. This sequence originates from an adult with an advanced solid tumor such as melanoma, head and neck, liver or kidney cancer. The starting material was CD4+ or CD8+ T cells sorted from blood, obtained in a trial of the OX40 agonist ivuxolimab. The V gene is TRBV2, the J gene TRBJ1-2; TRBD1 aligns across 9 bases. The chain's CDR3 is CASRDRGPGGYTF. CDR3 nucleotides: TGTGCCAGCAGGGACAGGGGTCCAGGCGGCTACACCTTC.